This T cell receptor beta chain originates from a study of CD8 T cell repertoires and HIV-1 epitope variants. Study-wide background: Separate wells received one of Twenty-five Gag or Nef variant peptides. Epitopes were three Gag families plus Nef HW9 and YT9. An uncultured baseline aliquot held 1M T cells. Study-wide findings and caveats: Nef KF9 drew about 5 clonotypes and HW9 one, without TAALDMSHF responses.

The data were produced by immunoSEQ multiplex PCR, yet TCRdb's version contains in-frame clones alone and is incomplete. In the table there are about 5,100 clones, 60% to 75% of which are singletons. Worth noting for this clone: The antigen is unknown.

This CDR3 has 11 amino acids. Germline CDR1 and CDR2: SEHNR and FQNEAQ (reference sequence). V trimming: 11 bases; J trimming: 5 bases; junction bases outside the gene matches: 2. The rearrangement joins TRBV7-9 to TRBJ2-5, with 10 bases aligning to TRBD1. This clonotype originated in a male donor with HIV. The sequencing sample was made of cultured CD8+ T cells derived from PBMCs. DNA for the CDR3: TGTGCCGGGGGACAGGGGGAGACCCAGTACTTC. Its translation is CAGGQGETQYF.